One sample yielded the 27 T cell receptor beta chains listed below, sequenced in a study of blood T cells in healthy people across ages. The use of a sample-barcoded 5' primer and a J-beta primer mix characterized a second PCR of about 7 to 12 cycles. MiXCR, run by TCRdb on the 5' RACE reads, gives a single entry per CDR3 protein. The table shows more than 650,000 distinct CDR3 sequences, with roughly 50% occurring only once. The sample consisted of blood. The receptors were sampled from a man aged 80 or over in good health.

CDR3 residues: CASSLLLTGQLNQPQHF. The CDR3 coding sequence is TGTGCCAGCAGTTTATTACTGACGGGACAACTTAATCAGCCCCAGCATTTT. The V call is TRBV12-3 or TRBV12-4, the J call TRBJ1-5; weak D call: TRBD1 (6 bases). There are 17 residues in the CDR3. Deletions cut 2 bases from V and 4 bases from J, with 18 bases between.

Only a few counts were recorded for this clonotype. The J gene is TRBJ2-1, the V gene TRBV12-3 or TRBV12-4; 7 positions match TRBD2. The CDR3 runs to 15 residues. V shed 5 bases, J shed 2 bases, and the junction held 6 bases outside the gene matches. Here the CDR3 DNA reads TGTGCCAGCAGTCGAGTGGCGGGGGCCTACAATGAGCAGTTCTTC. Protein product: CASSRVAGAYNEQFF.

The chain links TRBV6-5 to TRBJ2-7, with TRBD1 identical over 10 bases. The V segment lost 2 bases and the J segment 2 bases; nucleotides outside the gene matches: 3. This CDR3 region has 15 residues. CDR1 and CDR2 (germline): MNHEY, SVGAGI. The CDR3 protein is CASSYRDRGTYEQYF. In DNA, the CDR3 is TGTGCCAGCAGTTACCGGGACAGGGGTACCTACGAGCAGTACTTC.

The CDR3 coding sequence is TGTGCCAGCAGTTCCCGGAGCCTCAGCTCACCCCTCCACTTT. It encodes CASSSRSLSSPLHF. V usage is TRBV12-3 or TRBV12-4 and J usage is TRBJ1-6; D call uncertain. Trimming removed 4 bases at V and 10 bases at J, with 14 bases between. This CDR3 has 14 amino acids.

The gene calls are TRBV5-5 and TRBJ1-2; 7 bases are a match to TRBD1. V lost 4 bases and J lost 0; bases outside the gene matches: 6. The CDR3 is 15 residues long. CDR1 and CDR2 (germline): SGHKS, YYEKEE (reference sequence). Here the CDR3 DNA reads TGTGCCAGCAGCCTACAGGGGACCACTAACTATGGCTACACCTTC. As protein: CASSLQGTTNYGYTF.

V is TRBV6-5 and J is TRBJ2-5; 12 nucleotides agree with TRBD2. The closer fit of TRBJ2-7 to the DNA end suggests the J call may be wrong. There are 14 residues in the CDR3. The germline V gene encodes CDR1 MNHEY and CDR2 SVGAGI. CDR3 loop: CASTPTSGSYEQYF. As DNA, the CDR3 is TGTGCCAGCACCCCGACTAGCGGGAGTTACGAGCAGTACTTC.

The V gene is TRBV27, the J gene TRBJ1-4; 7 bases are shared with TRBD1. Losses at the gene ends were 6 bases for V and 8 bases for J; bases not matched to a gene: 9. The germline CDR1 and CDR2 sequences are MNHEY and SMNVEV (reference sequence). This CDR3 spans 14 amino acids. In nucleotides, the CDR3 is TGTGCCAGCAGCCCGACAGGGTCAGGGGAAAAACTGTTTTTT. Amino acids: CASSPTGSGEKLFF.

This chain joins TRBV6-5 and TRBJ2-1, with 7 nucleotides matching TRBD2. The J segment lost 7 bases and the V segment lost 10 bases, leaving 13 bases of the junction unmatched. Germline assignment: CDR1 MNHEY and CDR2 SVGAGI. This CDR3 has 14 residues. The DNA for the CDR3 is TGTGCCATCTCCCCAGGGCTAGCGGCAAATGAGCAGTTCTTC. It is translated as CAISPGLAANEQFF.

This clonotype was seen only a few times. The genes are TRBV5-1 and TRBJ2-1; TRBD2 is a possible D gene (5 bases). CDR3 length: 15 amino acids. V lost 1 base to trimming and J lost 0 bases, with 8 bases between them. Germline V gene data show CDR1 as SGHRS and CDR2 as YFSETQ. The CDR3 sequence: CASSLRSDSYNEQFF. In nucleotides, the CDR3 is TGCGCCAGCAGCTTGCGTAGCGACTCCTACAATGAGCAGTTCTTC.

The rearrangement links TRBV14 to TRBJ2-1; no reliable D call. There are 11 residues in the CDR3. Germline V gene lookup returns CDR1 SGHDN and CDR2 FVKESK. V lost 4 bases and J 12 bases, leaving 10 bases between the germline ends. The CDR3 spells CASSRLGRQFF. CDR3 in DNA: TGTGCCAGCAGCCGGCTGGGCCGGCAGTTCTTC.

The chain employs TRBV9 and TRBJ1-1; TRBD1 agrees at 7 bases. The V gene end was trimmed by 7 bases and the J gene end by 6 bases; junction bases not matched to a gene: 9. CDR1 is SGDLS and CDR2 is YYNGEE in the germline V gene. The CDR3 length is 13 residues. CDR3 residues: CASPRDRRAEAFF. The CDR3 region has the DNA TGTGCCAGCCCCAGGGACAGACGGGCTGAAGCTTTCTTT.

The chain uses TRBV12-3 or TRBV12-4 and TRBJ2-3; D is unclear. The CDR3 is made up of 14 amino acids. Trimming removed 2 bases at V and 14 bases at J, with 20 bases between. This chain's CDR3 is CASSLTGSGRYAYF. The DNA of the CDR3 is TGTGCCAGCAGTTTAACTGGTAGTGGTAGATACGCGTATTTT.

The V gene is TRBV18, the J gene TRBJ2-1, with 7 bases matching TRBD2. The length of the CDR3 is 18 residues. The germline V gene has CDR1 KGHSH and CDR2 LQKENI. With V trimmed by 0 bases and J by 0 bases, 8 bases remained unmatched. CDR3 in amino acids: CASSPPVGLVGSYNEQFF. DNA for the CDR3: TGTGCCAGCTCACCACCGGTTGGACTAGTTGGCTCCTACAATGAGCAGTTCTTC.

This clonotype turned up a few times. DNA for the CDR3: TGTGCCAGCAGCCCCTGGAGGGGGGAGAATGAGCAGTTCTTC. This encodes CASSPWRGENEQFF. J is TRBJ2-1 and V is TRBV3-1; D is perhaps TRBD1 or TRBD2 (6 bases each). Germline CDR1 reads LGHDT; CDR2 reads YNNKEL (reference sequence). This CDR3 comprises 14 residues. V was clipped by 4 bases and J by 7 bases, with 14 bases between them.

The chain has TRBV7-2 and TRBJ2-1; TRBD2 aligns across 13 bases. Germline V gives CDR1 SGHTA, CDR2 FQGNSA. J lost 5 bases, V lost 6 bases, and 7 bases had no gene match. This CDR3 contains 16 residues. CDR3 sequence: CASSSSLAGGNNEQFF. CDR3 nucleotides: TGTGCCAGCAGTAGCTCACTAGCGGGGGGGAACAATGAGCAGTTCTTC.

V and J are TRBV3-1 and TRBJ2-3; D may match TRBD1 or TRBD2 (5 bases each). CDR3 length equals 14 residues. Germline V gene lookup returns CDR1 LGHDT and CDR2 YNNKEL (reference sequence). The germline V and J ends were trimmed by 1 base and 14 bases, with 19 bases remaining between them. The CDR3 region has the DNA TGTGCCAGCAGCCAAGGCACGGGGCACAGATACGCGTATTTT. Protein: CASSQGTGHRYAYF.

V usage is TRBV14 and J usage is TRBJ2-1; TRBD2 might be the D (5 bases). The closer fit of TRBJ2-7 to the DNA end suggests the J call may be wrong. There are 14 residues in the CDR3. Per the germline V gene, CDR1 is SGHDN and CDR2 is FVKESK. This CDR3 reads CASSQRRTPREQYF. DNA for the CDR3: TGTGCCAGCAGCCAAAGGCGGACTCCTCGGGAGCAGTACTTC.

The V call is TRBV18, the J call TRBJ2-2; a weak D match, TRBD1 (6 bases). V lost 5 bases and J lost 3, with 13 bases in between. Germline CDR1 reads KGHSH; CDR2 reads LQKENI. The CDR3 runs to 15 residues. CDR3 region: CASSSYRADTGELFF. DNA for the CDR3: TGTGCCAGCTCATCTTACAGGGCGGACACCGGGGAGCTGTTTTTT.

The chain links TRBV6-1 to TRBJ2-5; D gene uncertain. The DNA end favors TRBJ2-7, so the J call may be wrong. This CDR3 spans 16 amino acids. From germline, CDR1 is MNHNS and CDR2 SASEGT. This CDR3 is CASSEALRLLHYEQYF. CDR3 nucleotides: TGTGCCAGCAGTGAAGCGCTTAGGCTACTACACTACGAGCAGTACTTC.

The J gene is TRBJ2-7, the V gene TRBV21-1; TRBD1 is taken as the D call from the table, unchecked against the DNA. TRBV21-1 is an annotated pseudogene. The CDR3 has 17 amino acids. The CDR3 DNA sequence: TGTGCCAGCAGCAAATTGGTTAGGGACAGGGAGGACTACGAGCAGTACTTC. Residues: CASSKLVRDREDYEQYF.

This sequence joins TRBV20-1 and TRBJ2-1; 8 bases fit TRBD1. CDR3 length equals 13 residues. The V segment lost 1 base and the J segment 9 bases; nucleotides outside the gene matches: 5. Germline V gives CDR1 DFQATT, CDR2 SNEGSKA (reference sequence). As DNA, the CDR3 is TGCAGTGCTAGAGGGCAGGGGGCAGGTGAGCAGTTCTTC. Protein sequence: CSARGQGAGEQFF.

The CDR3 region is CASSETPTSEETQYF. CDR3 bases: TGTGCCAGCAGTGAGACCCCGACTAGTGAAGAGACCCAGTACTTC. V is TRBV2 and J is TRBJ2-5, with D possibly being TRBD2 (6 bases). The CDR3 runs to 15 residues. Trimming took off 3 bases at V and 3 bases at J, with 14 bases between the two ends. From germline, CDR1 is SNHLY and CDR2 FYNNEI.

This chain uses TRBV28 with TRBJ1-6; a possible D gene is TRBD1 (6 bases). CDR3 length equals 12 residues. Trimming stripped 9 bases from V and 10 bases from J, with 13 bases between. Germline CDR1 MDHEN, CDR2 SYDVKM. DNA of the CDR3: TGTGCCAGTACAGGGTTTGGGTCACCCCTCCACTTT. Amino acid sequence: CASTGFGSPLHF.

Turning to this clonotype: Lacking the conserved final phenylalanine or tryptophan, this CDR3 likely reflects a read error. The V and J genes are TRBV29-1 and TRBJ2-1; 7 bases agree with TRBD1. Germline CDR1 and CDR2: SQVTM and ANQGSEA. The junction had 5 bases not matched to a gene; V was cut back by 5 bases and J by 7 bases. The CDR3 sequence is 12 residues long. The CDR3 region has the DNA TGCAGCGTTAACAGGGGACAGAATGAGCAGTTCCTC. This codes for CSVNRGQNEQFL.

V usage is TRBV29-1 and J usage is TRBJ1-3; D is perhaps TRBD1 (6 bases). V dropped 7 bases and J dropped 0 bases, with 10 bases sitting between them. This CDR3 comprises 13 residues. CDR1 is SQVTM, CDR2 ANQGSEA, per germline. CDR3 nucleotide sequence: TGCAGCGGGCTCAGGGGCTCTGGAAACACCATATATTTT. Translating it yields CSGLRGSGNTIYF.

Comment on this clonotype: At one boundary the junction diverges from the germline segment, which might be a read error. The chain links TRBV4-1 to TRBJ2-5; tentatively, D is TRBD2 (5 bases). Germline-derived CDR1 and CDR2 are MGHRA and YSYEKL. The CDR3 has 17 amino acids. CDR3 sequence reads: CVSSQDSSRNPGKTQYF. For the CDR3, the DNA is TGCGTCAGCAGCCAAGATTCTAGCAGGAACCCGGGGAAGACCCAGTACTTC.

The rearrangement links TRBV3-1 to TRBJ2-5, with D possibly matching TRBD1 (5 bases). This CDR3 is built from 14 residues. CDR1 LGHDT and CDR2 YNNKEL come from the germline V gene (reference sequence). Trimming shortened V by 4 bases and J by 4 bases, and 13 bases separated the two germline ends. The CDR3 DNA follows: TGTGCCAGCAGCCTAATGTGGCAGGGAGAGACCCAGTACTTC. It translates to CASSLMWQGETQYF.